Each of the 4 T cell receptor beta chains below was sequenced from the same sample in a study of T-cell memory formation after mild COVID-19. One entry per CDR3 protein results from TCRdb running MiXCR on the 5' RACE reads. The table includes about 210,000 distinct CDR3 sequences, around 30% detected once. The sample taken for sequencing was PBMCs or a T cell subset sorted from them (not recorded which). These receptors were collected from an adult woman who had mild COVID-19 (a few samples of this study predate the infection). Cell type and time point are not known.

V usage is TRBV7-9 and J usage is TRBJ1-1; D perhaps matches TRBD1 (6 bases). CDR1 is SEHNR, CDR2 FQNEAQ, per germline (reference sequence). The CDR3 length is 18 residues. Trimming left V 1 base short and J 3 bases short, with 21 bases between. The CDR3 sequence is CASSLEFVYGGQDTEAFF. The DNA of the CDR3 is TGTGCCAGCAGCTTAGAGTTTGTTTATGGGGGGCAGGACACTGAAGCTTTCTTT.

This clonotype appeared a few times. The CDR3 is CASSSTGVSTDTQYF. CDR3 in DNA: TGTGCCAGCAGCTCAACAGGGGTCTCCACAGATACGCAGTATTTT. V is TRBV11-2 and J is TRBJ2-3, with 7 bases aligning to TRBD1. The CDR3 consists of 15 residues. Germline CDR1 is SGHAT and CDR2 is FQNNGV. The junction had 6 bases not matched to a gene; V was cut back by 4 bases and J by 2 bases. The whole variable domain, filled in from reference TRBV11-2 and TRBJ2-3, reads EAGVAQSPRYKIIEKRQSVAFWCNPISGHATLYWYQQILGQGPKLLIQFQNNGVVDDSQLPKDRFSAERLKGVDSTLKIQPAKLEDSAVYLCASSSTGVSTDTQYFGPGTRLTVL.

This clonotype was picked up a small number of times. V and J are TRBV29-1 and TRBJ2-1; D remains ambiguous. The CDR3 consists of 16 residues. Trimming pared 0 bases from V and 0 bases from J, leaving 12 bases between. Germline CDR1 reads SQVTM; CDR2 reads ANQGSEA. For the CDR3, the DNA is TGCAGCGTTGAAGATGGCGGCAGCAGCTCCTACAATGAGCAGTTCTTC. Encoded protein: CSVEDGGSSSYNEQFF.

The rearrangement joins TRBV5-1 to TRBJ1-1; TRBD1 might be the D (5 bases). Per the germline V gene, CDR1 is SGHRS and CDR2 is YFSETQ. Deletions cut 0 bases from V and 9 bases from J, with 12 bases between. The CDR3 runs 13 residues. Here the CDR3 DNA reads TGCGCCAGCAGCTTGGCAGGGAGGAGTCAAGCTTTCTTT. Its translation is CASSLAGRSQAFF.